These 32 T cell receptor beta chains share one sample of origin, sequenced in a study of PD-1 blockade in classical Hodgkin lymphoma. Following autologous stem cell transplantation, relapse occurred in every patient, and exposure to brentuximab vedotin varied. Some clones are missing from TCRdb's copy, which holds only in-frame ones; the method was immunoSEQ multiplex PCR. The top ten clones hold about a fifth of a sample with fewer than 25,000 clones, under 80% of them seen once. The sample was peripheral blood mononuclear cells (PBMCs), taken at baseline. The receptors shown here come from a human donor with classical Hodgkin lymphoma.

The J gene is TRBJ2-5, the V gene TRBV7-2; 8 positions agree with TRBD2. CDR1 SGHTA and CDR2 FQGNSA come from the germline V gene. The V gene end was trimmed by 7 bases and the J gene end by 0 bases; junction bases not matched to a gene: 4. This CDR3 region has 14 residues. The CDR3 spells CASNPGGYQETQYF. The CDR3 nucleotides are TGTGCCAGCAACCCGGGGGGGTACCAAGAGACCCAGTACTTC. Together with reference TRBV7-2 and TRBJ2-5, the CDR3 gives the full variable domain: GAGVSQSPSNKVTEKGKDVELRCDPISGHTALYWYRQSLGQGLEFLIYFQGNSAPDKSGLPSDRFSAERTGGSVSTLTIQRTQQEDSAVYLCASNPGGYQETQYFGPGTRLLVL.

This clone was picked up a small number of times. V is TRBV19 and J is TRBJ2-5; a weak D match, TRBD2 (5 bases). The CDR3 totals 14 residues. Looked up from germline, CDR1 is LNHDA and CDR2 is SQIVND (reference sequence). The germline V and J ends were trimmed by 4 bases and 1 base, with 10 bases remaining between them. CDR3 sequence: CASSTGSLQETQYF. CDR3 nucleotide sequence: TGTGCCAGTAGTACGGGGTCGCTCCAAGAGACCCAGTACTTC.

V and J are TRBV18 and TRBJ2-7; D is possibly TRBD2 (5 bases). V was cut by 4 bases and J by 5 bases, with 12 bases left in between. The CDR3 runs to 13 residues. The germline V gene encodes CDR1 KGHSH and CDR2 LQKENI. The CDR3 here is CASSLTRRDEQYF. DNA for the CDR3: TGTGCCAGCTCACTGACCCGGCGGGACGAGCAGTACTTC.

CDR3 nucleotide sequence: TGTGCCTGGAGAGGGACTAACTATGGCTACACCTTC. Protein product: CAWRGTNYGYTF. The V gene is TRBV30, the J gene TRBJ1-2; D gene unclear. The germline gives CDR1 GTSNPN, CDR2 SVGIG (reference sequence). Deletions cut 3 bases from V and 0 bases from J, with 5 bases between. This CDR3 has 12 residues. The whole variable domain, filled in from reference TRBV30 and TRBJ1-2, reads SQTIHQWPATLVQPVGSPLSLECTVEGTSNPNLYWYRQAAGRGLQLLFYSVGIGQISSEVPQNLSASRPQDRQFILSSKKLLLSDSGFYLCAWRGTNYGYTFGSGTRLTVV.

CDR3 loop: CASSELSSRYQETQYF. Here the CDR3 DNA reads TGTGCCAGCAGTGAATTGTCATCCCGGTACCAAGAGACCCAGTACTTC. V usage is TRBV25-1 and J usage is TRBJ2-5; D gene uncertain. Trimming stripped 1 base from V and 0 bases from J, with 12 bases between. Looked up from germline, CDR1 is MGHDK and CDR2 is SYGVNS. The CDR3 sequence is 16 residues long.

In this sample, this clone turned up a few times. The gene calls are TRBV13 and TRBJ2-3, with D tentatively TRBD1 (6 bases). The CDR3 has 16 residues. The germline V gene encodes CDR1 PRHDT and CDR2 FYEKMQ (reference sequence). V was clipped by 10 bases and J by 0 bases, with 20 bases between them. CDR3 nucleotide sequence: TGTGCCACCAGAAAACAGGGAATCGCCAGCACAGATACGCAGTATTTT. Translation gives CATRKQGIASTDTQYF. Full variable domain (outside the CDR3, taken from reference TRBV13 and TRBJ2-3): AAGVIQSPRHLIKEKRETATLKCYPIPRHDTVYWYQQGPGQDPQFLISFYEKMQSDKGSIPDRFSAQQFSDYHSELNMSSLELGDSALYFCATRKQGIASTDTQYFGPGTRLTVL.

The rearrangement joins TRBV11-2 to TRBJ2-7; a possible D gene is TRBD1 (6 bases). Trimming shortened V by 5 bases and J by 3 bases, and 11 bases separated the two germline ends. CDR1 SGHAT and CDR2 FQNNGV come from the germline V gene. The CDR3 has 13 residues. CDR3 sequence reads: CASSPGHLYEQYF. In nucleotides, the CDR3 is TGTGCCAGCAGCCCGGGACACCTCTACGAGCAGTACTTC. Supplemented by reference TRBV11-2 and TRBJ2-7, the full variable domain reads EAGVAQSPRYKIIEKRQSVAFWCNPISGHATLYWYQQILGQGPKLLIQFQNNGVVDDSQLPKDRFSAERLKGVDSTLKIQPAKLEDSAVYLCASSPGHLYEQYFGPGTRLTVT.

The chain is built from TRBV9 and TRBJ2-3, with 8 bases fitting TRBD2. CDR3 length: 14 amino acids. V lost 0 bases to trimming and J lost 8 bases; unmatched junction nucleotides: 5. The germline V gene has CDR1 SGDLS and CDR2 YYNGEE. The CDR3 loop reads CASSVADGRGTQYF. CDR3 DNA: TGTGCCAGCAGCGTAGCTGACGGGAGGGGTACGCAGTATTTT.

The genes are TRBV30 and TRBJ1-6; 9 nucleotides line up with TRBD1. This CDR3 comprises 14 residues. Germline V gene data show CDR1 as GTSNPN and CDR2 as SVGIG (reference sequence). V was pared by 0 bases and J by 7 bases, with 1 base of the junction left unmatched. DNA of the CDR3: TGTGCCTGGAGTGTCACAGGGGGCAATTCACCCCTCCACTTT. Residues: CAWSVTGGNSPLHF.

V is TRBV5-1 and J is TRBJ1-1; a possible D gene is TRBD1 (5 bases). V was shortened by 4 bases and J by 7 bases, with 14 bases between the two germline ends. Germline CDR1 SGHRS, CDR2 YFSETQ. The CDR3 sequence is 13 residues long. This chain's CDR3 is CASSPGTQGEAFF. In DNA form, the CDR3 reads TGCGCCAGCAGCCCCGGGACCCAAGGTGAAGCTTTCTTT.

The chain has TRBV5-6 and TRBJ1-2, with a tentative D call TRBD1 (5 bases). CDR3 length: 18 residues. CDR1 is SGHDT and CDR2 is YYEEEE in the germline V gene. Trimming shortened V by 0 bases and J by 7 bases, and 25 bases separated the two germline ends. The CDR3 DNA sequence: TGTGCCAGCAGCTTGGAGGGGACTACATCCCGGCTGGGATCTGGCTACACCTTC. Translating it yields CASSLEGTTSRLGSGYTF.

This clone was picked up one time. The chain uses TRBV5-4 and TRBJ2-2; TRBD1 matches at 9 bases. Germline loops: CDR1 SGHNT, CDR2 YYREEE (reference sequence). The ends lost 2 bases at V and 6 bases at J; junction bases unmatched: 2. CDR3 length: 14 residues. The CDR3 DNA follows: TGTGCCAGCAGCTTTCGACAGGGGGCCGGGGAGCTGTTTTTT. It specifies CASSFRQGAGELFF.

The CDR3 DNA sequence: TGTGCCAGCAGCCCCCGTAGGGCGCGTGAGCAGTTCTTC. Translating gives CASSPRRAREQFF. This chain joins TRBV7-9 and TRBJ2-1; D gene uncertain. This CDR3 is built from 13 residues. V gave up 5 bases and J gave up 9 bases, with 14 bases separating them. From germline, CDR1 is SEHNR and CDR2 FQNEAQ (reference sequence).

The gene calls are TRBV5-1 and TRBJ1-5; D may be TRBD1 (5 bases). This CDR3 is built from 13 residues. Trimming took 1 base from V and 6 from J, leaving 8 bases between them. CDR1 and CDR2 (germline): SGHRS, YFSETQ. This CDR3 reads CASSLRQGQPQHF. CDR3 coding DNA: TGCGCCAGCAGCTTGCGGCAGGGTCAGCCCCAGCATTTT.

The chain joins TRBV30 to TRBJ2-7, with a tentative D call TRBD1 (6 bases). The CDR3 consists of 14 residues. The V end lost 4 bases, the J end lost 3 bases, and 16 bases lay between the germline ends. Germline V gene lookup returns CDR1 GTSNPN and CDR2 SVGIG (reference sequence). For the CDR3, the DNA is TGTGCCTGGATGGCAAGGGGGACACACTACGAGCAGTACTTC. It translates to CAWMARGTHYEQYF.

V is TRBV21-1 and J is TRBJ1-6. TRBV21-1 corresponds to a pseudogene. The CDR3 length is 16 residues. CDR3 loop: CASSKEIGEDHSPLHF. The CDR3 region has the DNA TGTGCCAGCAGCAAAGAGATAGGGGAGGACCATTCACCCCTCCACTTT.

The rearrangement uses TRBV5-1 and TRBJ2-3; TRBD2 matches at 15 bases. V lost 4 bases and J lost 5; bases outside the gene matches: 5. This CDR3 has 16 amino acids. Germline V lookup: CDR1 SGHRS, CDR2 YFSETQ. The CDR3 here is CASSTGTSGGLDTQYF. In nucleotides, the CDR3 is TGCGCCAGCAGCACCGGGACTAGCGGGGGGTTAGATACGCAGTATTTT.

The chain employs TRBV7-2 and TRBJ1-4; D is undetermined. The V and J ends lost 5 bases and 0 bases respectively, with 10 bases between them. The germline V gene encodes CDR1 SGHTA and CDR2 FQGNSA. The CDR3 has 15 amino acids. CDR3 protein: CASSRRPATNEKLFF. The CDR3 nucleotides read TGTGCCAGCAGCCGAAGGCCCGCAACTAATGAAAAACTGTTTTTT.

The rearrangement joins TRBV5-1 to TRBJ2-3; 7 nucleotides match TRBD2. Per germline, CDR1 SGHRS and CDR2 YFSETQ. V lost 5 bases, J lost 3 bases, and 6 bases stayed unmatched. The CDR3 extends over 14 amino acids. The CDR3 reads CASRGGGSTDTQYF. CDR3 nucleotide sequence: TGCGCCAGCAGGGGTGGCGGGAGTACAGATACGCAGTATTTT. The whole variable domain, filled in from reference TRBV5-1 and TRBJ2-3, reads KAGVTQTPRYLIKTRGQQVTLSCSPISGHRSVSWYQQTPGQGLQFLFEYFSETQRNKGNFPGRFSGRQFSNSRSEMNVSTLELGDSALYLCASRGGGSTDTQYFGPGTRLTVL.

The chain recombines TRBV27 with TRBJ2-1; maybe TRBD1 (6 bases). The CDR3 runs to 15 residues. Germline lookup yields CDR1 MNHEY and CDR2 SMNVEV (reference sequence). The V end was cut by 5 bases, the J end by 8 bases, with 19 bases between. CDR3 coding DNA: TGTGCCAGCAGTAGGACAGCACCCCCCGACCATGAGCAGTTCTTC. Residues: CASSRTAPPDHEQFF.

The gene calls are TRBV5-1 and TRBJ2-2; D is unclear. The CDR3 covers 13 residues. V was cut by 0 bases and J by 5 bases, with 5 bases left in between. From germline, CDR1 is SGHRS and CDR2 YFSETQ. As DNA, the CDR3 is TGCGCCAGCAGCTTGGCCACGACCGGGGAGCTGTTTTTT. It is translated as CASSLATTGELFF.

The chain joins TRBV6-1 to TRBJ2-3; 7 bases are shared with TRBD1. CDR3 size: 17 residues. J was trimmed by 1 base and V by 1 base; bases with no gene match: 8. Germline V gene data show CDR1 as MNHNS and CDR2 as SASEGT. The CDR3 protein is CASSEEAGGVGTDTQYF. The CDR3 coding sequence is TGTGCCAGCAGTGAAGAAGCAGGGGGTGTTGGCACAGATACGCAGTATTTT.

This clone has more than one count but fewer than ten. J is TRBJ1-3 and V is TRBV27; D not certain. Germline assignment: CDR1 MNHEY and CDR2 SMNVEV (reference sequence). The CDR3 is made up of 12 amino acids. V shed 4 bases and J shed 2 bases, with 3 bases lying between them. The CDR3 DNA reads TGTGCCAGCAGTTCCCCTGGAAACACCATATATTTT. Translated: CASSSPGNTIYF.

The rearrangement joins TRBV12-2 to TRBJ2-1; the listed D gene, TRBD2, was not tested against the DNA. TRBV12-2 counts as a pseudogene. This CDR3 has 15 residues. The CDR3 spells CASRLGGSLLHEQFF. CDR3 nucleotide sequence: TGTGCAAGTCGCTTGGGTGGGAGCCTTTTGCATGAGCAGTTCTTC.

CDR3 sequence reads: CASSENRGRGEKLFF. CDR3 sequence (DNA): TGCGCCAGCAGTGAAAATAGAGGGCGGGGTGAAAAACTGTTTTTT. J is TRBJ1-4 and V is TRBV10-2; no clear D. The V gene lost 3 bases and the J gene lost 7 bases, with 15 bases spanning the gap. The CDR3 is 15 residues long. Germline CDR1 reads WSHSY; CDR2 reads SAAADI.

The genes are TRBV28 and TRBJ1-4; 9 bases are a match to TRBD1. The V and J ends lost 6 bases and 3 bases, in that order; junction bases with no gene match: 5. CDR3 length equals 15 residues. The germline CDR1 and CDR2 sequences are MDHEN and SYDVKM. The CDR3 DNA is TGTGCCAGCAGCCAACAGGGGGCCTCTAATGAAAAACTGTTTTTT. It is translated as CASSQQGASNEKLFF. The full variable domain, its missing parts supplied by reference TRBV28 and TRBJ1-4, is DVKVTQSSRYLVKRTGEKVFLECVQDMDHENMFWYRQDPGLGLRLIYFSYDVKMKEKGDIPEGYSVSREKKERFSLILESASTNQTSMYLCASSQQGASNEKLFFGSGTQLSVL.

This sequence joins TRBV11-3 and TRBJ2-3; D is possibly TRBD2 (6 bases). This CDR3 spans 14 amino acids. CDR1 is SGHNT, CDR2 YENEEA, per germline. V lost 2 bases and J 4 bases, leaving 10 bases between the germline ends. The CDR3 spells CASSLRERADTQYF. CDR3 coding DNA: TGTGCCAGCAGCTTACGGGAGAGGGCAGATACGCAGTATTTT. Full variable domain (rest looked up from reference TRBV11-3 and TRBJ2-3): EAGVVQSPRYKIIEKKQPVAFWCNPISGHNTLYWYLQNLGQGPELLIRYENEEAVDDSQLPKDRFSAERLKGVDSTLKIQPAELGDSAVYLCASSLRERADTQYFGPGTRLTVL.

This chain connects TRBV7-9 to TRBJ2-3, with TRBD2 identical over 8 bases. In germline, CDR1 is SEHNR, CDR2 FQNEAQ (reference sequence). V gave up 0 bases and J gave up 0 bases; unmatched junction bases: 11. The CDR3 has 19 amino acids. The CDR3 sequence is CASSLARVGAGASTDTQYF. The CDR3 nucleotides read TGTGCCAGCAGCTTAGCTAGGGTTGGAGCGGGAGCTAGCACAGATACGCAGTATTTT.

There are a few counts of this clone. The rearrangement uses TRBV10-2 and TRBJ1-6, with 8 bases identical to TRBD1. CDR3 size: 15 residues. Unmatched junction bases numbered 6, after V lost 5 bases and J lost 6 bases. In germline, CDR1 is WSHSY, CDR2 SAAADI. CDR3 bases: TGCGCCAGCAGTCTCCGGACAGGGTTTAATTCACCCCTCCACTTT. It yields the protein CASSLRTGFNSPLHF.

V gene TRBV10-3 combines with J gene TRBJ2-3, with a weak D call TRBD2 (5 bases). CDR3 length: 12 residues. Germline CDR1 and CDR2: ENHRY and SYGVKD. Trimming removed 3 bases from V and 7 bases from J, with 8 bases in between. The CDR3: CAISESGNTQYF. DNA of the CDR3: TGTGCCATCAGTGAATCGGGAAATACGCAGTATTTT.

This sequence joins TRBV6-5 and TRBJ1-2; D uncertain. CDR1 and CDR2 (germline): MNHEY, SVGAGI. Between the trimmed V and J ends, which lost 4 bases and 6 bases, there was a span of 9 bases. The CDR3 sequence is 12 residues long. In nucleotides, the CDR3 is TGTGCCAGCAGTTTGTCCGGGAATGGCTACACCTTC. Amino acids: CASSLSGNGYTF.

The CDR3 bases are TGTGCCATCAGGGGAGACAGGGAGAACACCGGGGAGCTGTTTTTT. Its protein product is CAIRGDRENTGELFF. The chain has TRBV10-3 and TRBJ2-2, with 7 bases lining up with TRBD1. The CDR3 is made up of 15 amino acids. The germline gives CDR1 ENHRY, CDR2 SYGVKD. V dropped 6 bases and J dropped 1; count of bases not matched to a gene: 5.